What follows describes a single T cell receptor beta chain. The target antigen is unknown. Time point reported: week 23, last vaccination. Doses of 300 ug of mutant IDH1 20-mer peptide were given with topical imiquimod. Donor tumors were new WHO grade 3 or 4 IDH1-mutant, ATRX-lost astrocytomas. This specimen belongs to a study of a mutant IDH1 vaccine in newly diagnosed glioma. The overall study: Commencement of vaccination occurred 4-6 weeks following radiotherapy alone, or concurrently with temozolomide cycles. A roughly 62% male, 37.5% female split and a mean age of 40.4 years characterized treated patients. Earlier therapy was either radiotherapy, temozolomide, or both, and most got both.

Profiling relied on immunoSEQ multiplex PCR, and the TCRdb table lists in-frame clones only, not all of them. Of roughly 74,000 clones in the sample, around 85% are singletons; the top ten hold over 0.7%. Trimming removed 3 bases from V and 5 bases from J; junction bases left unmatched: 8. The CDR3 length is 16 residues. Germline loops: CDR1 SGDLS, CDR2 YYNGEE. This sequence joins TRBV9 and TRBJ2-1; TRBD1 aligns across 10 bases. The sample was PBMCs, taken from a glioma patient whose treatment included an IDH1 peptide vaccine. This TCR was sampled from a woman aged 45 to 65 with glioma. CDR3 region: CASSASGTGANNEQFF. The CDR3 nucleotides are TGTGCCAGCAGCGCCTCCGGGACAGGGGCCAACAATGAGCAGTTCTTC.